This T cell receptor (beta chain) was sequenced for a study of shared clonotypes between healthy human individuals. General study points: Among a handful of donors, roughly 5% of naive CD4 clonotypes were found in common. There were few donors, and this limited the genetic and exposure-history diversity represented.

The CDR3 runs to 16 residues. Germline V gene sequence: CDR1 SQVTM, CDR2 ANQGSEA. V lost 4 bases and J 0 bases, leaving 16 bases between the germline ends. Genomic DNA (from each subset) was split evenly across several immunoSEQ plates. Method: immunoSEQ multiplex PCR; TCRdb's copy keeps in-frame clones and lacks some. The sample contains about 2.1 million clones, about 93% of which appear only once. Notes on this clone: Its antigen is unknown.

CD8 cells classed as naive were CD45RO-negative and positively selected for CCR7, excluding terminally differentiated effector memory CD45RA+ cells. Specimen: naive CD8+ T cells from PBMCs. The clonotype was recovered from a man between 18 and 35 years old in good health. Some clones in this sample may be carry-over from other donors' samples. The gene calls are TRBV29-1 and TRBJ1-3; D gene ambiguous. For the CDR3, the DNA is TGCAGCGTTGTTACCTTCAACGGGCCCTCTGGAAACACCATATATTTT. This encodes CSVVTFNGPSGNTIYF.